These 2 T cell receptor beta chains were all obtained from the same sample, sequenced in a study of T cell responses to AZD1222 COVID-19 vaccine. Measured with immunoSEQ multiplex PCR; TCRdb has only the in-frame clones, and not every one. This sample has 95,000 to 100,000 clones; about 90% occur once, and the top ten carry 16%. The input for sequencing was peripheral blood, taken on day 0 of AZD1222 vaccination. Receptors were obtained from an adult in good health.

The V and J genes are TRBV11-2 and TRBJ1-2; 8 bases line up with TRBD1. The CDR3 is 15 residues long. The V gene end was trimmed by 3 bases and the J gene end by 4 bases; junction bases not matched to a gene: 7. Germline values: CDR1 SGHAT, CDR2 FQNNGV. The CDR3 DNA reads TGTGCCAGCAGCTTGGGACAGGCGGTGGGCTATGGCTACACCTTC. Encoded protein: CASSLGQAVGYGYTF.

The chain has TRBV28 and TRBJ1-2, with D possibly being TRBD1 (6 bases). This CDR3 contains 14 residues. CDR1 MDHEN and CDR2 SYDVKM come from the germline V gene. Trimming stripped 4 bases from V and 4 bases from J, with 13 bases between. The CDR3 loop is CASSSGGASYGYTF. The CDR3, as DNA: TGTGCCAGCAGTTCGGGGGGCGCGAGCTATGGCTACACCTTC.